The subject of this entry is one TCR beta chain. This clone was counted a few times. Its target antigen remains unknown. No quality values exist for individual bases; no much larger clone is one base distant. The germline V gene yields SGHVS for CDR1 and FNYEAQ for CDR2. The germline V and J ends show losses of 5 bases and 7 bases respectively, and no gene match explains 20 bases of the junction. The CDR3 sequence holds 17 residues, the cysteine and phenylalanine included. Only CDR3 DNA remains: 51 bases, in frame from the first base. In the paper's terms, the treatment or condition label means: around 19 received Ad26.COV2.S at low or high dose, single or two shots; several received placebo; per-sample allocation not given. For vaccine and placebo recipients, the sequenced repertoires came from samples collected on day 63 after the first injection. In Cohort 1b, around 23 adults aged 18-55 years were enrolled at a single site in Boston, USA, between 29 July and 7 August 2020. As a vaccine, Ad26.COV2.S was a replication-incompetent adenovirus type 26 vector that expressed a prefusion-stabilized SARS-CoV-2 spike protein derived from the original Wuhan strain.

The immunoSEQ Assay was the method used to sequence TCRbeta CDR3 regions. After extraction, genomic DNA underwent amplification by bias-controlled multiplex PCR, followed by high-throughput sequencing. In the source study's methods: To quantify the absolute abundance of each unique TCRbeta CDR3 region, sequences were collapsed and filtered. T cell fraction was estimated by normalizing TCRbeta template counts to usable DNA, with usable DNA measured through amplification of reference genes found in all nucleated cells. Repertoire TCRs were annotated as SARS-CoV-2-specific when V gene, CDR3 amino acid sequence and J gene were exactly matched to a known reactive TCR set. The reference SARS-CoV-2 TCR set was obtained from MIRA and was filtered for enrichment in COVID-19-positive ImmuneCODE repertoires, whereby public or cross-reactive TCRs were removed. Drawing on the MIRA antigens, annotated TCRs were analysed further at the level of specific ORF or position within ORF. Depth was the summed frequency of annotated unique rearrangements, while breadth was defined as annotated unique rearrangements over total unique productive rearrangements. TCR breadth was compared between groups using two-sided Wilcoxon rank-sum tests. The immuneACCESS repertoire file appears here via TCRdb, limited to in-frame rearrangements. These files lack a portion of the clones; in checked studies, under half of the deficit traces to unresolved V genes, and the cause of the others is not known. V and J calls and clone size are as listed in that table; D and trimming were resolved from the DNA. The sample profile shows around 370,000 clones; about 85% of them were found once. 2.5% to 3.5% of the sample belongs to the ten largest clones.

The data stem from a study of Ad26.COV2.S vaccination and SARS-CoV-2 variants (dated by TCRdb to about 2021). A note on the overall study: Vaccine-arm donors came from COV1001, a multicentre, randomized, double-blind, placebo-controlled phase I-IIa trial of Ad26.COV2.S in healthy adults. A total of around 32 samples were included in the TCR-sequenced set, comprising around 20 Ad26.COV2.S vaccine recipients, 5 placebo recipients and 8 SARS-CoV-2 convalescent individuals. TCRbeta repertoire sequencing served as the tool for gauging how specific and how broad the SARS-CoV-2-reactive T cell receptors were following Ad26.COV2.S vaccination. Trial participants were randomized into five groups of five, in which low-dose or high-dose Ad26.COV2.S was given once or twice, or placebo was given on both occasions. Blinding of investigators to trial group allocation was maintained during experiments and outcome assessment. Ad26.COV2.S was given intramuscularly at 5x10^10 or 1x10^11 viral particles, as a single shot or as two shots 56 days apart.

Overall study results and their limits: Vaccine and placebo recipients had similar non-spike TCR breadth, a finding consistent with the vaccine containing only spike. The authors noted that total T cell responses may have been underestimated by the TCR breadth and depth analyses. Substantial breadth of spike-specific CD8+ and CD4+ T cell responses was reported after vaccination. Higher spike-specific TCR breadth was observed in Ad26.COV2.S recipients than in placebo recipients (P = 0.0014). The study was not powered to compare responses between vaccine doses or regimens.

This receptor was obtained from a person aged 18 to 59 who received the Ad26.COV2.S COVID-19 vaccine or a placebo. The sequencing here drew on peripheral blood, taken in a trial of Ad26.COV2.S vaccine versus placebo. Here the chain combines TRBV7-6 and TRBJ2-7; the junction holds 7 bases that match TRBD2. The CDR3: CASSDSSRDLFGGEQYF. At the DNA level, the sequence is TGTGCCAGCAGCGACAGCAGCCGGGACCTCTTCGGGGGGGAGCAGTACTTC.